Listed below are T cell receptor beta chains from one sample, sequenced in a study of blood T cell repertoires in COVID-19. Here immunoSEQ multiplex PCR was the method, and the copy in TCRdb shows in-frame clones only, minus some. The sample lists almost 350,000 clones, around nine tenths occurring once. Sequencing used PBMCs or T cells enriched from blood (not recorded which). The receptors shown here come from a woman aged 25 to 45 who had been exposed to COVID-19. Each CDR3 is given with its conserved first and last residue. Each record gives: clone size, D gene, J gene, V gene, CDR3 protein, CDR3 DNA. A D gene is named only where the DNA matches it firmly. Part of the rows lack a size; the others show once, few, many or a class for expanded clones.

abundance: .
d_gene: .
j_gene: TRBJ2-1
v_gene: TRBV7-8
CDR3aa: CASSLGPSPSSYNEQFF
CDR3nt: TGTGCCAGCAGCTTAGGTCCGAGTCCTAGCTCCTACAATGAGCAGTTCTTC

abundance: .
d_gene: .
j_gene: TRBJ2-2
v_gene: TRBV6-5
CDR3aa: CASSSLEGTGELFF
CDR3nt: TGTGCCAGCAGTAGTCTAGAGGGCACCGGGGAGCTGTTTTTT

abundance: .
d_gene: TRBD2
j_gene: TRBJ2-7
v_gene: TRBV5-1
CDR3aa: CASSRTSGSYEQYF
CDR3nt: TGCGCCAGCAGTCGGACTAGCGGTTCCTACGAGCAGTACTTC

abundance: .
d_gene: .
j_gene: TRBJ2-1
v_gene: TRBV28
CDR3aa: CASEGSGGSYNEQFF
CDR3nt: TGTGCCAGCGAAGGATCAGGGGGGAGCTACAATGAGCAGTTCTTC

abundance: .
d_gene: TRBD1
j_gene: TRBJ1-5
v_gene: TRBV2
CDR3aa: CATGTGAGGNQPQHF
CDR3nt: TGTGCCACCGGGACAGGGGCTGGGGGCAATCAGCCCCAGCATTTT

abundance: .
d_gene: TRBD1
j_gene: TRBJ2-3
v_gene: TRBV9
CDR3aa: CASSSHRGPTDTQYF
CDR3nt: TGTGCCAGCAGCTCCCACAGGGGGCCCACAGATACGCAGTATTTT

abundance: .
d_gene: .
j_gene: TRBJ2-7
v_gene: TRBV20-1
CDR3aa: CSASPRVAVPYEQYF
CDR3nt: TGCAGTGCTAGTCCCCGTGTTGCGGTTCCCTACGAGCAGTACTTC

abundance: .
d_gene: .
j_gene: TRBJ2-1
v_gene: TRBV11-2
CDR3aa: CASSFRAQGHNEQFF
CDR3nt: TGTGCCAGCAGCTTTAGGGCGCAGGGTCACAATGAGCAGTTCTTC

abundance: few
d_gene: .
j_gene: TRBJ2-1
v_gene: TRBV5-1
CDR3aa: CASSFNSNSGQFF
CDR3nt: TGCGCCAGCAGCTTCAACTCCAATTCTGGGCAGTTCTTC

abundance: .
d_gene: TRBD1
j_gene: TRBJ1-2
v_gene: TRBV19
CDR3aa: CASSPDRHYGYTF
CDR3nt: TGTGCCAGTAGTCCGGACAGGCACTATGGCTACACCTTC

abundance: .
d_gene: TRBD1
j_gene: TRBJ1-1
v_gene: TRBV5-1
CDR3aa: CASSLGQGGGTEAFF
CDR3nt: TGCGCCAGCAGCCTAGGACAGGGGGGAGGAACTGAAGCTTTCTTT

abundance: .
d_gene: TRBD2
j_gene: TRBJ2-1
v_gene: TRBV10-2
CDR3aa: CASRPDGFSGRARNEQFF
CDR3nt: TGCGCCAGCAGACCCGACGGATTTAGCGGGAGGGCCCGCAATGAGCAGTTCTTC

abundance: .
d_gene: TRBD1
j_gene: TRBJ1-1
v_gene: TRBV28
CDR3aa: CASSSGQGADTEAFF
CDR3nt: TGTGCCAGCAGTTCCGGACAGGGGGCGGACACTGAAGCTTTCTTT

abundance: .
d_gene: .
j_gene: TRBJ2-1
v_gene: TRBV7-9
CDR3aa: CASSLALNVRVRNEQFF
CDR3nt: TGTGCCAGCAGCTTAGCTTTGAATGTGAGGGTAAGGAATGAGCAGTTCTTC

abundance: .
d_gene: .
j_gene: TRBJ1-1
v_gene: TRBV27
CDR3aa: CATDSPLGAFF
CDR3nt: TGTGCCACCGATAGCCCCTTAGGTGCTTTCTTT

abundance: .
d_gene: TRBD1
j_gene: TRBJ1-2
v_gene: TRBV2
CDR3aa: CATQTGPSNYGYTF
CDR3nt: TGTGCCACCCAGACAGGGCCATCTAACTATGGCTACACCTTC

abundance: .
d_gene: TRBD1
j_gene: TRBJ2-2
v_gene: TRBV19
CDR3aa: CASGGTGITGELFF
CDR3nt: TGTGCCAGTGGGGGGACAGGGATCACCGGGGAGCTGTTTTTT

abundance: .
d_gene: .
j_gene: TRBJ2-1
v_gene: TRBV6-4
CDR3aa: CASSAGSYNEQFF
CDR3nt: TGTGCCAGCAGTGCGGGGTCCTACAATGAGCAGTTCTTC

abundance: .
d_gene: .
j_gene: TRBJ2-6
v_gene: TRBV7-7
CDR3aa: CASSLLPGGANVLTF
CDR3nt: TGTGCTAGCAGCTTACTACCAGGCGGGGCCAACGTCCTGACTTTC

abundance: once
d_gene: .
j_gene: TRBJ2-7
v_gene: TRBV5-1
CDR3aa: CASSLAGGAGGEQYF
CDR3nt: TGCGCCAGCAGCTTGGCCGGGGGCGCCGGGGGGGAGCAGTACTTC

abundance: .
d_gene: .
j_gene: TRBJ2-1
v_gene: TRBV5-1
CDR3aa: CASSSRDSLNEQFF
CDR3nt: TGCGCCAGCAGCTCCCGGGACTCCCTCAATGAGCAGTTCTTC

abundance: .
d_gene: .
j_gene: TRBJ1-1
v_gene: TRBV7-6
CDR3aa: CASSLKGLADTEAFF
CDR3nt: TGTGCCAGCAGCTTAAAGGGGCTCGCGGACACTGAAGCTTTCTTT

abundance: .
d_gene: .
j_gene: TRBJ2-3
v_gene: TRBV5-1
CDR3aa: CASSFETSTDTQYF
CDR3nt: TGCGCCAGCAGCTTTGAGACTAGCACAGATACGCAGTATTTT

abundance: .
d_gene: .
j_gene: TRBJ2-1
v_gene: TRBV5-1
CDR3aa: CASSLRGLRYDEQFF
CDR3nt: TGCGCCAGCAGCCTAAGGGGACTCAGGTACGATGAGCAGTTCTTC

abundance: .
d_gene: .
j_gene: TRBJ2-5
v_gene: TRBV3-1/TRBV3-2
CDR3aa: CASSQEGRYQETQYF
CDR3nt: TGTGCCAGCAGCCAAGAGGGGCGGTACCAAGAGACCCAGTACTTC

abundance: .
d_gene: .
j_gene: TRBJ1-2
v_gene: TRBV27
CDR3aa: CASSPQAMSYGYTF
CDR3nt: TGTGCCAGCAGTCCGCAAGCCATGTCCTATGGCTACACCTTC

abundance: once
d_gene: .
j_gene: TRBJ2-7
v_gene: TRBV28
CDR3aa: CASSWGSRSGYEQYF
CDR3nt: TGTGCCAGCAGTTGGGGATCGCGAAGCGGGTACGAGCAGTACTTC

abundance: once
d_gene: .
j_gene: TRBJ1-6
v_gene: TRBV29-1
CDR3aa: CSVADYGDSPLHF
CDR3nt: TGCAGCGTTGCGGACTACGGGGATTCACCCCTCCACTTT

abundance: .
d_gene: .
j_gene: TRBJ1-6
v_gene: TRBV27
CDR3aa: CASSLSGWGDYPVSPLHF
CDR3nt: TGTGCCAGCAGTTTATCGGGGTGGGGGGACTACCCTGTTTCACCCCTCCACTTT

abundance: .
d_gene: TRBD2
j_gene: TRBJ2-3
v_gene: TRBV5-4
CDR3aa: CASSFPRGRALDTQYF
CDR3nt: TGTGCCAGCAGCTTTCCACGCGGGAGGGCCTTAGATACGCAGTATTTT

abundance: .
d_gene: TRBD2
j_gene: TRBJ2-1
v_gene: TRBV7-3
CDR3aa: CASSLSPQGLAGVGEQFF
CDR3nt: TGTGCCAGCAGCTTATCACCCCAGGGACTAGCGGGAGTAGGAGAGCAGTTCTTC

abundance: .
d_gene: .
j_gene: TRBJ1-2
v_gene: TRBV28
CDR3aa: CASGRTADYGYTF
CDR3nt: TGTGCCAGTGGGAGGACGGCCGACTATGGCTACACCTTC

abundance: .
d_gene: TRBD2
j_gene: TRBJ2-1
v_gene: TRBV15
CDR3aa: CATSRTSYRYNEQFF
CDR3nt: TGTGCCACCAGCAGGACTAGCTACAGGTACAATGAGCAGTTCTTC

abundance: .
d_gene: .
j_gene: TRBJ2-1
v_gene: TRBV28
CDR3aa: CASSLSSYNEQFF
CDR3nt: TGTGCCAGCAGTCTTAGCTCCTACAATGAGCAGTTCTTC

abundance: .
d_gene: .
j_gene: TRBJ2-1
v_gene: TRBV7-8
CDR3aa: CASSQRVGTWDEQFF
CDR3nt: TGTGCCAGCAGCCAGCGGGTTGGCACTTGGGATGAGCAGTTCTTC

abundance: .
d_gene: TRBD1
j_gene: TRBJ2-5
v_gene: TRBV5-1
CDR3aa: CASSRAGGRQETQYF
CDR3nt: TGCGCCAGCAGCAGGGCAGGGGGTAGGCAAGAGACCCAGTACTTC

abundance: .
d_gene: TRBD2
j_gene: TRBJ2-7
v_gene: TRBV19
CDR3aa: CASSIGREEYF
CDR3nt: TGTGCCAGTAGTATAGGCCGGGAGGAGTACTTC

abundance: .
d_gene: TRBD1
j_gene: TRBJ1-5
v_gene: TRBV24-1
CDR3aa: CATSDLHPSGGWNQPQHF
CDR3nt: TGTGCCACCAGTGATTTGCACCCGTCAGGGGGCTGGAATCAGCCCCAGCATTTT

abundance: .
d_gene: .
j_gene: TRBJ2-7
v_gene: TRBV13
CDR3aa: CASSLSAGAHEQYF
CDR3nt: TGTGCCAGCAGCTTAAGTGCAGGGGCCCACGAGCAGTACTTC

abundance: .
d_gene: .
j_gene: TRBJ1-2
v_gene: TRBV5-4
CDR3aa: CASSLQAQGYGYTF
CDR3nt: TGTGCCAGCAGCTTGCAGGCGCAGGGCTATGGCTACACCTTC

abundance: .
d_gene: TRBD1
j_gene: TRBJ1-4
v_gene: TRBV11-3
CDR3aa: CASSRDRGDEKLFF
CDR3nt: TGTGCCAGCAGCCGGGACAGGGGTGATGAAAAACTGTTTTTT

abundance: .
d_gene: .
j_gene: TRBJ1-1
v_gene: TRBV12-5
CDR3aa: CASGLAAGSTNTEAFF
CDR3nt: TGTGCTAGTGGTTTGGCAGCGGGCAGTACGAACACTGAAGCTTTCTTT

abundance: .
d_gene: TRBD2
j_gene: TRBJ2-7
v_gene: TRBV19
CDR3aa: CASNLAGVDEQYF
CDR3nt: TGTGCCAGTAATCTAGCGGGAGTGGACGAGCAGTACTTC

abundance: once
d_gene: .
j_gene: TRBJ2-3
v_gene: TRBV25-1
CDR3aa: CASSESRGQGLSTDTQYF
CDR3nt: TGTGCCAGCAGTGAATCCAGGGGTCAGGGGCTTAGCACAGATACGCAGTATTTT

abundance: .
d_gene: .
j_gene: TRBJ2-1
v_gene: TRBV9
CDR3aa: CASSVANLNEQFF
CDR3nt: TGTGCCAGCAGCGTAGCTAATCTAAATGAGCAGTTCTTC

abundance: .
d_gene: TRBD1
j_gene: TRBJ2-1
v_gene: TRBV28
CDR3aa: CASSLWTGGEDEQFF
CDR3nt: TGTGCCAGCAGTTTATGGACAGGGGGCGAGGATGAGCAGTTCTTC

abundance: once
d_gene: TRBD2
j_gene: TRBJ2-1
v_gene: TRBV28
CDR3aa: CASSSPSGGRYNEQFF
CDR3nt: TGTGCCAGCAGTTCCCCTAGCGGGGGTCGCTACAATGAGCAGTTCTTC

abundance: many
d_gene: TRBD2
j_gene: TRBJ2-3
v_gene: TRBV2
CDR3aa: CASSGTSGGTDTQYF
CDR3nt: TGTGCCAGCAGTGGGACTAGCGGAGGCACAGATACGCAGTATTTT

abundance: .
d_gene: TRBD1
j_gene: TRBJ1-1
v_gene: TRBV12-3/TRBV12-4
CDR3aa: CASSKNRGTEAFF
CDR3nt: TGTGCCAGCAGCAAGAACAGGGGTACTGAAGCTTTCTTT

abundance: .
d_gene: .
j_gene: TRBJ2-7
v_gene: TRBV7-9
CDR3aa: CASSLLSQGREQYF
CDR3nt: TGTGCCAGCAGCTTATTAAGTCAGGGTCGAGAGCAGTACTTC

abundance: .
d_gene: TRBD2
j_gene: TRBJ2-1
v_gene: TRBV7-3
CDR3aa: CASSEPGTSNNEQFF
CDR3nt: TGTGCCAGCAGCGAACCCGGGACTAGCAACAATGAGCAGTTCTTC

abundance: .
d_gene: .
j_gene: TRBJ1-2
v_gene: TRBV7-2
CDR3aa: CASSLSGETNYGYTF
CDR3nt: TGTGCCAGCAGCTTATCGGGAGAAACTAACTATGGCTACACCTTC